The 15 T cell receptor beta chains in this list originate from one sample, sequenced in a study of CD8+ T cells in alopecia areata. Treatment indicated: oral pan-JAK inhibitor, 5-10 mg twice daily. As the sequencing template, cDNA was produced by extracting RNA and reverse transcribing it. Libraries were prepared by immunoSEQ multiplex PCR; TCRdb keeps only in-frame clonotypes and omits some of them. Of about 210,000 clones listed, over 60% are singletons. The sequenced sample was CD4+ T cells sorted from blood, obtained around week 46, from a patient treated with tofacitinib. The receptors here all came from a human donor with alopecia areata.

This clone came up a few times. The CDR3 region has the DNA TGCGCCAGCGCCAGCGGGGGGGCTGCAGATACGCAGTATTTT. Protein sequence: CASASGGAADTQYF. V and J are TRBV5-1 and TRBJ2-3, with 10 bases identical to TRBD2. Trimming cost V 7 bases and J 4 bases; bases outside gene matches: 6. The germline V gene encodes CDR1 SGHRS and CDR2 YFSETQ. This CDR3 spans 14 amino acids.

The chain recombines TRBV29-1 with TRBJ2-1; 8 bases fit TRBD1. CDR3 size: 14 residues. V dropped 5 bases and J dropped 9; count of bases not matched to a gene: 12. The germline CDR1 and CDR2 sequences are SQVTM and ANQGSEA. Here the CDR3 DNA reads TGCAGCGTTCATGGACAGGGAACGTCGAGTGAGCAGTTCTTC. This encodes CSVHGQGTSSEQFF.

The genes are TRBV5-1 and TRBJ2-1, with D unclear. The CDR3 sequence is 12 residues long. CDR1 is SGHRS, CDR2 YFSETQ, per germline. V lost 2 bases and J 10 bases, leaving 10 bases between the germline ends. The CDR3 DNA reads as TGCGCCAGCAGCTTAGATTTGGACGAGCAGTTCTTC. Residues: CASSLDLDEQFF.

CDR3 protein: CAWSIAGSGNTIYF. The CDR3 DNA follows: TGTGCCTGGAGTATAGCGGGGTCAGGAAACACCATATATTTT. The chain has TRBV30 and TRBJ1-3; D is uncertain. This CDR3 is built from 14 residues. With 2 bases removed from V and 4 bases from J, the gap between germline ends came to 12 bases. Looked up from germline, CDR1 is GTSNPN and CDR2 is SVGIG (reference sequence).

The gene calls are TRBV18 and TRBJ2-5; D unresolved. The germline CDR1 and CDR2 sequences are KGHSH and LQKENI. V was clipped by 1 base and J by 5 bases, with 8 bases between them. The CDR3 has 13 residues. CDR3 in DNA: TGTGCCAGCTCACCACAGGGTTGGGAGACCCAGTACTTC. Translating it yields CASSPQGWETQYF.

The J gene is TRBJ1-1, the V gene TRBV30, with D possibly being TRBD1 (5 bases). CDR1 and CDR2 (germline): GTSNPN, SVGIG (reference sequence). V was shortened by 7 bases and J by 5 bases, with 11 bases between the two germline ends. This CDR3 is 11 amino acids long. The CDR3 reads CASHGGTEAFF. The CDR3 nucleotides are TGTGCCTCCCACGGGGGGACTGAAGCTTTCTTT.

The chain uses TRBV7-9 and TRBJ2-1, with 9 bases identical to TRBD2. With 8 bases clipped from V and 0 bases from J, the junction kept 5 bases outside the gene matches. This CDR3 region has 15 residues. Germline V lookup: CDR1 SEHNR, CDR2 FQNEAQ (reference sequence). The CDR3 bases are TGTGCCAGCTTGCGGGGGGGAATCTCCTACAATGAGCAGTTCTTC. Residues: CASLRGGISYNEQFF.

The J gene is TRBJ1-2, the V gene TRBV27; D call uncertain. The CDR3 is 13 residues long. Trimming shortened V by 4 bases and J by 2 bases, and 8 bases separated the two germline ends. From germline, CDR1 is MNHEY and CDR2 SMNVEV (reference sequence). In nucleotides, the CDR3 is TGTGCCAGCAGTTCAAGGAGGAACTATGGCTACACCTTC. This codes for CASSSRRNYGYTF.

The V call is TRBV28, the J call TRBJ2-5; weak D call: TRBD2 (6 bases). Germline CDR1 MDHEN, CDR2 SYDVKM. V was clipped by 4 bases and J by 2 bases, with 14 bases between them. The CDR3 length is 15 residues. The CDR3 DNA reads TGTGCCAGCAGTTCGCGGGATCTATTACAAGAGACCCAGTACTTC. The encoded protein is CASSSRDLLQETQYF.

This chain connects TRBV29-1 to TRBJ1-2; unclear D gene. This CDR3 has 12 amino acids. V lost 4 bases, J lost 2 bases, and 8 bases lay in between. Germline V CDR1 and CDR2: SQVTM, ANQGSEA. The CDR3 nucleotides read TGCAGCGTTGGTCGGGGAAACTATGGCTACACCTTC. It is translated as CSVGRGNYGYTF.

The CDR3 DNA sequence: TGCAGCGTGTCCCACCCAGAGGGAGAGACCCAGTACTTC. It translates to CSVSHPEGETQYF. The chain is built from TRBV29-1 and TRBJ2-5; possibly TRBD2 for D (5 bases). Trimming pared 6 bases from V and 4 bases from J, leaving 15 bases between. Per germline, CDR1 SQVTM and CDR2 ANQGSEA. CDR3 length: 13 amino acids. The entire variable domain, with the rest obtained from reference TRBV29-1 and TRBJ2-5, is as follows: SAVISQKPSRDICQRGTSLTIQCQVDSQVTMMFWYRQQPGQSLTLIATANQGSEATYESGFVIDKFPISRPNLTFSTLTVSNMSPEDSSIYLCSVSHPEGETQYFGPGTRLLVL.

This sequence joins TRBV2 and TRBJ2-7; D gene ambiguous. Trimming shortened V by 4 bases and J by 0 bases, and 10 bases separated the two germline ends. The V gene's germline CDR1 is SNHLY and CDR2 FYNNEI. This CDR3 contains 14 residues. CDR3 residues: CASSGEVLSYEQYF. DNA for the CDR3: TGTGCCAGCAGTGGAGAGGTCCTCTCCTACGAGCAGTACTTC.

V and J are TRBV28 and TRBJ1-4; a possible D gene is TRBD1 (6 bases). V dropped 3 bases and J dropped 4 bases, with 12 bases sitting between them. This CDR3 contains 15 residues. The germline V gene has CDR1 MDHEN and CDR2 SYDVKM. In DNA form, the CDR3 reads TGTGCCAGCAGTTTGCCCTGGGGGCTTAATGAAAAACTGTTTTTT. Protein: CASSLPWGLNEKLFF.

CDR3 in amino acids: CASSSQGASNQPQHF. In nucleotides, the CDR3 is TGTGCCAGCAGTTCACAGGGGGCCAGCAATCAGCCCCAGCATTTT. The V and J genes are TRBV2 and TRBJ1-5, with 9 bases aligning to TRBD1. Looked up from germline, CDR1 is SNHLY and CDR2 is FYNNEI. CDR3 size: 15 residues. V lost 5 bases, J lost 1 base, and 3 bases stayed unmatched.

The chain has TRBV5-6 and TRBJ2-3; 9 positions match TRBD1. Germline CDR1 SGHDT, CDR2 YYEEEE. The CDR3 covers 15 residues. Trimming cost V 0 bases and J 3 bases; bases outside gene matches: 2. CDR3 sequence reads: CASSLAGQGTDTQYF. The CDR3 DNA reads TGTGCCAGCAGCTTGGCTGGACAGGGGACAGATACGCAGTATTTT.